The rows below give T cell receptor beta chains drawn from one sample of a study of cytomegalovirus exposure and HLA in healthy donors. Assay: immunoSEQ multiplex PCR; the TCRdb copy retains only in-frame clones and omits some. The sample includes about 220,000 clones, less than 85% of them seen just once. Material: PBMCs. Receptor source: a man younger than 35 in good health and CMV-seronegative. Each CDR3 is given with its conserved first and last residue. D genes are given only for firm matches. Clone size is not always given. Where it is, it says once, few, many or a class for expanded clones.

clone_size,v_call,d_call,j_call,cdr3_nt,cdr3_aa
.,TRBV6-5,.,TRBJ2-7,TGTGCCAGCAGTTACTTGGCCAGTTCCTACGAGCAGTACTTC,CASSYLASSYEQYF
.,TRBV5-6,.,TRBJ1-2,TGTGCCAGCAGCCTGGGGAGGACAGACGGCTACACCTTC,CASSLGRTDGYTF
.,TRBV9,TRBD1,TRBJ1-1,TGTGCCAGCAGCGTAGGCCCAGGGGGCAGAATGAACACTGAAGCTTTCTTT,CASSVGPGGRMNTEAFF
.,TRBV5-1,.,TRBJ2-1,TGCGCCAGCAGCTCACAGGGAAACTCCTACAATGAGCAGTTCTTC,CASSSQGNSYNEQFF
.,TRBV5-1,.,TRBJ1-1,TGCGCCAGCAGTTTCGACTGGAACACTGAAGCTTTCTTT,CASSFDWNTEAFF
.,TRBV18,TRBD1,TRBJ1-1,TGTGCCAGCTCACCTTTGACAGGGACGAACACTGAAGCTTTCTTT,CASSPLTGTNTEAFF
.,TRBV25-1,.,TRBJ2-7,TGTGCCAGCAGTGTCTCCGGGGTAGGTAGCGAGCAGTACTTC,CASSVSGVGSEQYF
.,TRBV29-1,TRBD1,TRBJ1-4,TGCAGCGTTGAAGGTACAGGGGGCGGAGAAAAACTGTTTTTT,CSVEGTGGGEKLFF
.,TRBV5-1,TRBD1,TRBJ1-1,TGCGCCAGCCACTCCTCGACAGAGACAGGGGAAGCTTTCTTT,CASHSSTETGEAFF
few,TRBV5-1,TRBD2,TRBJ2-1,TGCGCCAGCAGCCTAAACCTAGCGGGGGGTAGCTCCTACAATGAGCAGTTCTTC,CASSLNLAGGSSYNEQFF
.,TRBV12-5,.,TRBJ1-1,TGTGCTAGTGCCGATACCCCTAGAGCTTTCTTT,CASADTPRAFF
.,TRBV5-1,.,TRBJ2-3,TGCGCCAGCAGCTCTTTCGGGGCAGATACGCAGTATTTT,CASSSFGADTQYF
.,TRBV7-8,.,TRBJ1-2,TGTGCCAGCAGCCCCGAGGGCAATCCCTATGGCTACACCTTC,CASSPEGNPYGYTF
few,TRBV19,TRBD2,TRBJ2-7,TGTGCCAGTAGTTGGGGGGGATCGGACGGACCGCAGTACTTC,CASSWGGSDGPQYF
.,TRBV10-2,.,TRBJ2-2,TGCGCCAGCAGTGAGACGGCAGGGACGAACACCGGGGAGCTGTTTTTT,CASSETAGTNTGELFF